The entry that follows covers one T cell receptor (beta chain) sequence. This clone was seen more than once but under ten times. Its antigen is not yet known. Base qualities are not provided; no much larger clone lies one nucleotide away. The source of the sample is a study of vaccination effects on CD4 cells after COVID-19 (dated by TCRdb to 2022 to 2024). Broadly, across the study: Two doses of either the BNT162b2 or the mRNA-1273 mRNA SARS-CoV-2 vaccine were administered to participants. Cultures from other donors in the study were sequenced using the Oncomine TCR Beta short-read assay on an Illumina iSeq 100. The study compared SARS-CoV-2 spike-specific CD4+ TCR repertoires before and after mRNA vaccination in COVID-19 convalescent patients and infection-naive vaccine recipients. The full study included over 8 COVID-19 convalescent patients and several SARS-CoV-2-naive healthy vaccine recipients. Pre-vaccine samples from a couple of convalescent patients were drawn 16 days and one week before the first dose, 142 and 148 days after COVID-19 diagnosis. What the work shows at the level of the full study, not this receptor alone: Limitations of the study were the small number of convalescent patients and the absence of early post-infection timepoints. Among convalescent patients, the spike-reactive repertoire after vaccination was made up mainly of new vaccine-induced clones that were largely distinct from the clones induced by infection. Marked clonal contraction was observed in both infection-induced and vaccine-induced clones at late post-vaccination timepoints, consistent with waning T cell responses.

The library was produced with the immunoSEQ multiplex PCR assay. TCR beta CDR3 sequencing was performed on DNA from the cultured, isolated CD4+ T cells. The paper's data handling went like this. Non-productive TCR sequences were removed and reads were trimmed to the CDR3 region, keeping CDR3s of at least 7 amino acids. The MANAFEST web app was used to identify antigen-specific clonotypes by comparing expansion in peptide wells with expansion in reference cultures. To count as positive, a clone had to show expansion at FDR<0.05 compared with the reference and with all other wells, an odds ratio above 5, and a frequency above 0.1% in two replicate wells. A clonotype was defined as cross-reactive if the clonotype was significantly expanded both in SARS-CoV-2 spike wells and in at least one common cold coronavirus spike condition. CDR3 similarity was assessed by Levenshtein distance with the stringdist R package, and unrooted trees were built with ape in R 3.6.1. The table comes from immuneACCESS by way of TCRdb, which keeps in-frame sequences with V and J called. Part of the clones is missing from these tables; in studies checked, under half for an unresolved V gene and the rest for unknown reasons. Clone size and V and J calls were adopted from that table, with D and trimming inferred from the DNA. This sample has about 70,000 clones in its table, and 65% to 85% of those were observed once. The ten biggest clones cover less than 6.5% of the sample.

To identify antigen-specific CD4+ T cell clonotypes by their expansion, the ViraFEST assay first stimulated PBMC with viral peptide pools and then applied TCR sequencing. After about 10 days of culture, CD4+ T cells were isolated with the EasySep CD4+ T cell isolation kit. Convalescent patients had PCR-confirmed SARS-CoV-2 infection between March and December 2020, before Alpha, Beta and Delta variants emerged in the United States. About 2.1 million PBMC per well were cultured in IMDM with about 5.4% human AB serum, roughly 11 IU/ml IL-2 and gentamicin, plus 10 ug/ml peptides. An HIV-1 Nef peptide pool was used as the negative control culture condition. Half of the culture medium was replaced with fresh IL-2-containing medium on days 3 and 7. Unless noted otherwise, every peptide stimulation condition was cultured in triplicate wells. Using Ficoll-Paque Plus gradient centrifugation, PBMC were separated from whole blood and then either used fresh or cryopreserved at -140C. The QIAamp micro DNA kit was used to extract genomic DNA from the cultured CD4+ T cells.

Its CDR3 holds 18 amino acids, cysteine through phenylalanine. This entry keeps only the CDR3 DNA: 54 bases, framed from base 1. The junction shows trimming of 3 bases on V and 6 bases on J, plus 24 bases between the germline ends. As encoded in the germline V gene, CDR1 is ENHRY while CDR2 is SYGVKD. This material consisted of CD4+ T cells from PBMCs cultured with HIV peptides, taken before COVID-19 vaccination. The sample's cell subset or site label, decoded: HIV-1 Nef peptide pool negative control/reference culture. The TCR comes from a human donor who had a prior SARS-CoV-2 infection. Recombination connected TRBV10-3 to TRBJ2-1; TRBD2 might be the D gene, on 6 matching bases. The CDR3 region: CAISERRSGLLLSNEQFF. In nucleotides, the sequence is TGTGCCATCAGTGAACGACGAAGCGGGCTATTATTGTCCAATGAGCAGTTCTTC.